The 21 T cell receptor beta chains below were found in one sample sequenced in a study of blood T cell repertoires in COVID-19. Here immunoSEQ multiplex PCR was the method, and the copy in TCRdb shows in-frame clones only, minus some. The repertoire has 95,000 to 110,000 clones, about 90% of them found once; the top ten carry about 4%. The source material was peripheral blood. The receptors originated from a woman in her sixties with acute or convalescent COVID-19.

The V call is TRBV2, the J call TRBJ2-5, with D hard to call. The CDR3 runs to 15 residues. V was shortened by 1 base and J by 3 bases, with 12 bases between the two germline ends. Germline loops: CDR1 SNHLY, CDR2 FYNNEI. Written as DNA, the CDR3 is TGTGCCAGCAGTGAAGGATCCGGCGGTAAAGAGACCCAGTACTTC. It yields the protein CASSEGSGGKETQYF.

The chain combines TRBV3-1 (or the pseudogene TRBV3-2) with TRBJ1-1; D remains ambiguous. The CDR3 extends over 13 amino acids. Per germline, CDR1 LGHDT and CDR2 YNNKEL (reference sequence). V was cut by 3 bases and J by 2 bases, with 7 bases left in between. The CDR3 DNA follows: TGTGCCAGCAGCCATAGAAGTAACACTGAAGCTTTCTTT. Translating it yields CASSHRSNTEAFF.

DNA for the CDR3: TGTGCCAGCAGCTTAGCGGAGGGACAGCTGAACACTGAAGCTTTCTTT. This translates into CASSLAEGQLNTEAFF. J is TRBJ1-1 and V is TRBV7-9; TRBD1 matches 7 bases. From germline, CDR1 is SEHNR and CDR2 FQNEAQ (reference sequence). This CDR3 has 16 amino acids. Trimming cost V 0 bases and J 0 bases; bases outside gene matches: 4.

This chain connects TRBV5-1 to TRBJ1-1; D gene unclear. V gave up 10 bases and J gave up 6 bases, with 19 bases separating them. The germline V gene encodes CDR1 SGHRS and CDR2 YFSETQ. The CDR3 is made up of 13 amino acids. As DNA, the CDR3 is TGCGCCCCTCTTGGATCGGGATGCCCTGAAGCTTTCTTT. It yields the protein CAPLGSGCPEAFF.

The rearrangement joins TRBV5-1 to TRBJ2-1, with 14 positions matching TRBD2. Germline CDR1 SGHRS, CDR2 YFSETQ. The J segment lost 5 bases and the V segment lost 3 bases, leaving 4 bases of the junction unmatched. CDR3 length equals 16 residues. CDR3 region: CASSSGTSGSHNEQFF. CDR3 in DNA: TGCGCCAGCAGCTCCGGGACTAGCGGGAGTCACAATGAGCAGTTCTTC.

This chain links TRBV27 with TRBJ2-3; 7 positions agree with TRBD1. Germline V CDR1 and CDR2: MNHEY, SMNVEV (reference sequence). The CDR3 length is 16 residues. J was trimmed by 1 base and V by 5 bases; bases with no gene match: 9. CDR3 nucleotide sequence: TGTGCCAGCAGTACCTTACAGGGGACGGGCACAGATACGCAGTATTTT. This gives the protein CASSTLQGTGTDTQYF.

The chain carries TRBV5-6 and TRBJ2-5, with D perhaps TRBD2 (6 bases). This CDR3 region has 14 residues. Deletions cut 4 bases from V and 2 bases from J, with 12 bases between. Per the germline V gene, CDR1 is SGHDT and CDR2 is YYEEEE. In DNA, the CDR3 is TGTGCCAGCAGCCCCGGAGGGAAACAAGAGACCCAGTACTTC. This sequence encodes CASSPGGKQETQYF.

The CDR3 region is CASSLNARVRETQYF. The CDR3 nucleotides are TGTGCCAGCAGTCTAAACGCGAGGGTGCGGGAGACCCAGTACTTC. V gene TRBV27 combines with J gene TRBJ2-5; D might be TRBD2 (5 bases). Germline V gene sequence: CDR1 MNHEY, CDR2 SMNVEV (reference sequence). Deletions cut 5 bases from V and 5 bases from J, with 18 bases between. CDR3 size: 15 residues.

As regards this clone: A junction boundary mismatches the germline segment, possibly from a read error. The genes are TRBV7-7 and TRBJ2-5; 13 bases are shared with TRBD2. This CDR3 spans 19 amino acids. The germline CDR1 and CDR2 sequences are SSHAT and FNYEAQ (reference sequence). In DNA, the CDR3 is TGTGCTAGCAGCCCCCTAGGACTAGCGGGAGTGGGGGGGAAGGAGACCCAGTACTTC. This encodes CASSPLGLAGVGGKETQYF. The full variable domain, with the rest looked up from reference TRBV7-7 and TRBJ2-5, is GAGVSQSPRYKVTKRGQDVTLRCDPISSHATLYWYQQALGQGPEFLTYFNYEAQPDKSGLPSDRFSAERPEGSISTLTIQRTEQRDSAMYRCASSPLGLAGVGGKETQYFGPGTRLLVL.

The gene calls are TRBV15 and TRBJ1-3; tentative D call: TRBD1 (5 bases). This CDR3 contains 17 residues. In germline, CDR1 is LNHNV, CDR2 YYDKDF (reference sequence). V was shortened by 3 bases and J by 0 bases, with 15 bases between the two germline ends. The CDR3 loop is CATSRGGGTYSGNTIYF. In nucleotides, the CDR3 is TGTGCCACCAGCAGGGGGGGAGGGACTTACTCTGGAAACACCATATATTTT.

The chain combines TRBV12-3 or TRBV12-4 with TRBJ1-1; D unresolved. V gave up 5 bases and J gave up 0 bases, with 7 bases separating them. The CDR3 covers 13 residues. The CDR3 is CASSPQLNTEAFF. In DNA form, the CDR3 reads TGTGCCAGCAGTCCACAGCTGAACACTGAAGCTTTCTTT.

A single count supports this clone. V usage is TRBV12-3 or TRBV12-4 and J usage is TRBJ1-1; the D is unclear. With 5 bases removed from V and 7 bases from J, the gap between germline ends came to 11 bases. The CDR3 has 12 residues. CDR3 nucleotide sequence: TGTGCCAGCAGTCGTCAGGCGGGTGAAGCTTTCTTT. Translation gives CASSRQAGEAFF.

As to this clone: Other DNA sequences of this sample code for an identical CDR3. The chain joins TRBV28 to TRBJ2-5; 7 bases align to TRBD2. Trimming cost V 2 bases and J 5 bases; bases outside gene matches: 2. Germline CDR1 reads MDHEN; CDR2 reads SYDVKM. This CDR3 is 13 amino acids long. The CDR3 sequence: CASSLGRVETQYF. The CDR3, as DNA: TGTGCCAGCAGTTTAGGGAGGGTGGAGACCCAGTACTTC.

CDR3 loop: CASGSHRVAPKNYNEQFF. The CDR3 DNA reads TGTGCTAGTGGTTCCCATCGGGTAGCGCCCAAAAATTACAATGAGCAGTTCTTC. The V and J genes are TRBV12-5 and TRBJ2-1; tentative D call: TRBD2 (5 bases). CDR3 size: 18 residues. In germline, CDR1 is LGHNT, CDR2 FRNRAP. Trimming left V 4 bases short and J 4 bases short, with 23 bases between.

The V call is TRBV3-1 (or the pseudogene TRBV3-2), the J call TRBJ1-6, with D tentatively TRBD1 (6 bases). The germline gives CDR1 LGHDT, CDR2 YNNKEL (reference sequence). The CDR3 runs 14 residues. Trimming took 8 bases from V and 7 from J, leaving 15 bases between them. CDR3 amino acids: CASSSGVSNSPLHF. CDR3 coding DNA: TGTGCCAGCTCATCAGGGGTCTCAAATTCACCCCTCCACTTT.

V gene TRBV4-1 combines with J gene TRBJ1-2; 10 nucleotides agree with TRBD1. Germline assignment: CDR1 MGHRA and CDR2 YSYEKL. The ends lost 3 bases at V and 9 bases at J; junction bases unmatched: 19. This CDR3 has 18 amino acids. The CDR3 here is CASSQTQLRDRGRRSYTF. The CDR3 region has the DNA TGCGCCAGCAGCCAGACACAGCTCCGGGACAGGGGAAGGAGGAGCTACACCTTC.

The gene calls are TRBV6-5 and TRBJ1-3; TRBD1 is a possible D gene (6 bases). V lost 7 bases, J lost 0 bases, and 13 bases lay in between. The CDR3 is 15 amino acids. The germline CDR1 and CDR2 sequences are MNHEY and SVGAGI. CDR3 sequence: CASTRDIYSGNTIYF. The CDR3 nucleotides are TGTGCCAGCACCAGGGACATCTACTCTGGAAACACCATATATTTT.

The chain is built from TRBV5-6 and TRBJ2-1, with TRBD2 as a possible D gene (6 bases). Germline CDR1 is SGHDT and CDR2 is YYEEEE. The CDR3 is 15 amino acids. Trimming removed 2 bases at V and 8 bases at J, with 17 bases between. The DNA of the CDR3 is TGTGCCAGCAGCTTTCTACTAGCCGCTTTTGATGAGCAGTTCTTC. This sequence encodes CASSFLLAAFDEQFF.

This chain joins TRBV7-9 and TRBJ2-3; 12 nucleotides match TRBD2. The CDR3 has 16 amino acids. Trimming at V came to 6 bases and at J to 5 bases, leaving 9 bases not matched to a gene. Per germline, CDR1 SEHNR and CDR2 FQNEAQ (reference sequence). The CDR3 coding sequence is TGTGCCAGCAGGTCGCCGACTAGCGGGAGTGGAGATACGCAGTATTTT. Protein product: CASRSPTSGSGDTQYF.

The rearrangement links TRBV28 to TRBJ2-4; possibly TRBD2 for D (6 bases). The CDR3 runs to 15 residues. The V gene's germline CDR1 is MDHEN and CDR2 SYDVKM. The ends were cut back, 6 bases at V and 3 bases at J, with 15 bases in the middle. The CDR3 here is CASRERELDKNIQYF. In nucleotides, the CDR3 is TGTGCCAGCAGAGAACGGGAGTTGGACAAAAACATTCAGTACTTC.

This chain connects TRBV6-5 to TRBJ1-1; D is perhaps TRBD1 (5 bases). Trimming stripped 6 bases from V and 11 bases from J, with 16 bases between. The CDR3 contains 12 residues. Germline values: CDR1 MNHEY, CDR2 SVGAGI. The CDR3 is CASSPDSLDAFF. CDR3 nucleotide sequence: TGTGCCAGCAGCCCCGACAGTTTGGACGCTTTCTTT.